This T cell receptor (beta chain) was documented in a study of technical replicates of blood from several donors. Sequencing used immunoSEQ multiplex PCR; TCRdb keeps in-frame clones, though not all of them. The table shows over 85,000 clones, with approximately 95% occurring only once. The receptor's source is a human donor in good health. The sample was T cells isolated from PBMCs.

Here the CDR3 reads CAWSVTGIRNQPQHF. DNA for the CDR3: TGTGCCTGGAGTGTCACAGGGATCCGAAATCAGCCCCAGCATTTT. The chain links TRBV30 to TRBJ1-5; possible D gene TRBD1, 6 bases. V was trimmed by 0 bases and J by 4 bases, leaving 13 bases between them. The CDR3 totals 15 residues. Germline values: CDR1 GTSNPN, CDR2 SVGIG (reference sequence). The full variable domain, in which reference TRBV30 and TRBJ1-5 provide the parts outside the CDR3, is SQTIHQWPATLVQPVGSPLSLECTVEGTSNPNLYWYRQAAGRGLQLLFYSVGIGQISSEVPQNLSASRPQDRQFILSSKKLLLSDSGFYLCAWSVTGIRNQPQHFGDGTRLSIL.